These 17 T cell receptor beta chains came from one sample sequenced in a study of T cells in women clearing cervical HPV infection. Data came from immunoSEQ multiplex PCR; TCRdb stores just in-frame clones and leaves some out. The sample data list about 44,000 clones. Sequencing was done on a sample of blood buffy coat. All receptors derive from a woman aged 18 to 75 with a cervical HPV16 infection that either progressed to CIN3+ or cleared (not recorded which).

The covered CDR3 bases are TGCGCCAGCAGCTTGCCAGGGACACCAAGCACAGATACG. As protein: CASSLPGTPSTDT. The whole CDR3 is CASSLPGTPSTDTQYF. The chain combines TRBV5-1 with TRBJ2-3, with TRBD1 as a possible D gene (6 bases). The CDR3 is cut off 3 residues early in the read; its end comes from the germline J gene. The CDR3 totals 16 residues. CDR1 is SGHRS and CDR2 is YFSETQ in the germline V gene. V was pared by 1 base and J by 0 bases, with 12 bases between.

Notes on this clone: The read stops 3 residues short of the end of the CDR3; the missing end is completed from the germline J gene. The chain recombines TRBV7-2 with TRBJ2-5; D is perhaps TRBD1 (6 bases). Trimming left V 5 bases short and J 5 bases short, with 15 bases between. The CDR3 is 14 residues long. In germline, CDR1 is SGHTA, CDR2 FQGNSA. CDR3 sequence: CASSPRTVRETQYF. The CDR3 bases that were read are TGTGCCAGCAGCCCCCGGACAGTACGGGAGACC.

Regarding this clone: The CDR3 goes on 3 residues after the read ends, and that part is filled in from the germline J gene. The V gene is TRBV29-1, the J gene TRBJ1-1, with 7 bases identical to TRBD1. The junction had 8 bases not matched to a gene; V was cut back by 6 bases and J by 1 base. The CDR3 contains 14 residues. Germline lookup yields CDR1 SQVTM and CDR2 ANQGSEA. CDR3 bases read: TGCAGCGTCCAAAGGGACAGCAGGAACACTGAA. Its translation: CSVQRDSRNTE. The whole CDR3 region reads CSVQRDSRNTEAFF.

On this clone: The DNA ends 3 residues before the CDR3 does, and the rest of the CDR3 is filled in from the germline J gene. The chain is built from TRBV5-4 and TRBJ1-2; 11 bases line up with TRBD1. The CDR3 is made up of 15 amino acids. V shed 3 bases, J shed 3 bases, and the junction held 4 bases outside the gene matches. The germline CDR1 and CDR2 sequences are SGHNT and YYREEE (reference sequence). The part of the CDR3 DNA that was read is TGTGCCAGCAGCTCTGGGACAGGGGGTGACTATGGC. Its translation is CASSSGTGGDYG. The entire CDR3 protein is CASSSGTGGDYGYTF.

To note about this clone: The read finishes 3 residues shy of the CDR3 end, and the germline J gene is used to complete it. The V and J genes are TRBV5-6 and TRBJ1-1; 7 nucleotides agree with TRBD1. Germline CDR1 SGHDT, CDR2 YYEEEE. J lost 0 bases, V lost 3 bases, and 2 bases had no gene match. This CDR3 is built from 14 residues. The CDR3 loop reads CASSSTGLNTEAFF. CDR3 bases read: TGTGCCAGCAGCTCGACAGGGTTGAACACTGAA.

Turning to this clone: Read data end 3 residues before the CDR3 end; the end is taken from the germline J gene. V is TRBV6-4 and J is TRBJ2-2, with D possibly being TRBD2 (6 bases). V lost 3 bases to trimming and J lost 7 bases, with 9 bases between them. The CDR3 is made up of 13 amino acids. Germline V gene sequence: CDR1 MRHNA, CDR2 SNTAGT. This chain's CDR3 is CASSDGGRGELFF. Incomplete CDR3 DNA: TGTGCCAGCAGTGATGGAGGGCGCGGGGAG.

With respect to this clone: With the read ending 3 residues before the CDR3 end, the germline J gene is used to fill in that end. This chain uses TRBV20-1 with TRBJ2-3; TRBD2 agrees at 8 bases. Germline-derived CDR1 and CDR2 are DFQATT and SNEGSKA (reference sequence). V was clipped by 3 bases and J by 6 bases; unmatched bases: 14. CDR3 length equals 16 residues. Incomplete CDR3 DNA: TGCAGTGCTAGGATTAGCGGGGAGCTAGCAGGGGATACG. This sequence encodes CSARISGELAGDT. The full-length CDR3 reads as CSARISGELAGDTQYF.

For this clone: The read comes to an end 3 residues before the CDR3 does, leaving the germline J gene to fill in the end. V usage is TRBV2 and J usage is TRBJ1-1, with a weak D call TRBD1 (5 bases). CDR1 and CDR2 from the germline V gene are SNHLY and FYNNEI. V lost 4 bases, J lost 4 bases, and 10 bases lay in between. CDR3 size: 13 residues. The covered CDR3 bases are TGTGCCAGCAGTGCCCAGGGTGTCACTGAA. Residues: CASSAQGVTE. The entire CDR3 is CASSAQGVTEAFF. Full variable domain (missing parts from reference TRBV2 and TRBJ1-1): EPEVTQTPSHQVTQMGQEVILRCVPISNHLYFYWYRQILGQKVEFLVSFYNNEISEKSEIFDDQFSVERPDGSNFTLKIRSTKLEDSAMYFCASSAQGVTEAFFGQGTRLTVV.

Comments on this clone: Read sequence stops 3 residues before the CDR3 end, and the germline J gene provides the missing end. The rearrangement links TRBV20-1 to TRBJ1-5; 9 bases fit TRBD1. The CDR3 covers 16 residues. Germline CDR1 and CDR2: DFQATT and SNEGSKA (reference sequence). V gave up 0 bases and J gave up 1 base; unmatched junction bases: 4. CDR3 amino acids: CSARDTGGMSNQPQHF. The covered CDR3 bases are TGCAGTGCTAGAGATACAGGGGGCATGAGCAATCAGCCC.

About this clone: The read is 3 residues too short to cover the CDR3 end, so that end is filled in from the germline J gene. The gene calls are TRBV10-3 and TRBJ2-7; 14 positions agree with TRBD2. This CDR3 has 13 residues. Germline CDR1 is ENHRY and CDR2 is SYGVKD. The V segment lost 10 bases and the J segment 5 bases; nucleotides outside the gene matches: 4. Incomplete CDR3 DNA: TGTGCCACCGGACTAGCGGGAGGTAACGAG. This encodes CATGLAGGNE. From start to end, the CDR3 is CATGLAGGNEQYF.

As to this clone: The read comes to an end 3 residues before the CDR3 does, leaving the germline J gene to fill in the end. The chain combines TRBV18 with TRBJ1-2, with TRBD1 identical over 12 bases. Germline assignment: CDR1 KGHSH and CDR2 LQKENI. Trimming cost V 2 bases and J 5 bases; bases outside gene matches: 6. The CDR3 has 16 amino acids. The CDR3 protein is CASSPNWGQGAYGYTF. CDR3 DNA (partial): TGTGCCAGCTCACCAAATTGGGGACAGGGGGCGTATGGC.

To note about this clone: The sequence runs out 3 residues before the end of the CDR3; the remainder is reconstructed from the germline J gene. J is TRBJ2-3 and V is TRBV20-1, with D perhaps TRBD2 (6 bases). The germline CDR1 and CDR2 sequences are DFQATT and SNEGSKA (reference sequence). The CDR3 extends over 13 amino acids. Trimming took 8 bases from V and 5 from J, leaving 17 bases between them. The CDR3 bases that were read are TGCAGTTCCTCGGGACCGGGGGTAGATACG. Translation gives CSSSGPGVDT. In full, the CDR3 reads CSSSGPGVDTQYF.

As to this clone: The CDR3 extends 3 residues past the end of the read, so its final part is completed from the germline J gene. The chain employs TRBV14 and TRBJ1-1; 7 positions match TRBD1. This CDR3 comprises 15 residues. The germline V gene encodes CDR1 SGHDN and CDR2 FVKESK. With V trimmed by 4 bases and J by 5 bases, 10 bases remained unmatched. CDR3 sequence: CASSRLQGRGTEAFF. Incomplete CDR3 DNA: TGTGCCAGCAGCCGCCTACAGGGGAGAGGAACTGAA.

Details on this clone: With the read ending 3 residues before the CDR3 end, the germline J gene is used to fill in that end. The chain recombines TRBV7-3 with TRBJ2-5; 12 bases map to TRBD2. With V trimmed by 5 bases and J by 3 bases, 1 base remained unmatched. From germline, CDR1 is SGHTA and CDR2 FQGTGA. The CDR3 sequence is 14 residues long. This CDR3 is CASSRTSGKETQYF. CDR3 DNA, as far as it was read: TGTGCCAGCAGCAGGACTAGCGGGAAAGAGACC.

On this clone itself: With the read ending 3 residues before the CDR3 end, the germline J gene is used to fill in that end. The chain employs TRBV5-4 and TRBJ2-3; D is possibly TRBD2 (5 bases). Germline V gene data show CDR1 as SGHNT and CDR2 as YYREEE (reference sequence). The CDR3 runs to 14 residues. The CDR3 bases that were read are TGTGCCAGCCGCTCGGGGTTTGAGAAAGAGACG. This codes for CASRSGFEKET. The full CDR3 reads CASRSGFEKETQYF.

As to this clone: The read ends 3 residues before the CDR3 terminus; that terminus is restored from the germline J gene. This chain links TRBV18 with TRBJ2-6; possible D gene TRBD2, 6 bases. The CDR3 length is 14 residues. Trimming took 3 bases from V and 5 from J, leaving 8 bases between them. The germline V gene has CDR1 KGHSH and CDR2 LQKENI. The CDR3 loop reads CASSPGLRANVLTF. The sequenced part of the CDR3 DNA is TGTGCCAGCTCACCGGGACTCAGGGCCAACGTC.

In the case of this clone: The read ends 3 residues shy of where the CDR3 ends; the end is completed using the germline J gene. V and J are TRBV7-8 and TRBJ2-1, with TRBD2 identical over 9 bases. The CDR3 has 16 amino acids. After removal of 2 bases from V and 4 bases from J, the junction contained 6 bases not matched to a gene. Germline lookup yields CDR1 SGHVS and CDR2 FQNEAQ. CDR3 loop: CASSLSLAGYYNEQFF. The DNA read from the CDR3 is TGTGCCAGCAGCTTATCACTAGCGGGCTATTACAATGAG.